The 10 T cell receptor beta chains listed next were all sequenced from one sample in a study of blood T cell repertoires in COVID-19. Clones were sequenced by immunoSEQ multiplex PCR, and TCRdb holds only the in-frame ones, with some missing. The sample contains hundreds of thousands of clones, about 87% of which appear only once. Sequences were obtained from peripheral blood. These receptors came from a human donor in a cohort sampled during active COVID-19.

V and J are TRBV28 and TRBJ1-1; 9 bases align to TRBD1. The CDR3 extends over 14 amino acids. Germline V CDR1 and CDR2: MDHEN, SYDVKM. V shed 2 bases and J 11 bases; nucleotides not matched to a gene: 9. CDR3 nucleotides: TGTGCCAGCAGTTTAGGGGTACAGGGGGCCTCGGCTTTCTTT. Its translation is CASSLGVQGASAFF.

V is TRBV4-1 and J is TRBJ2-7, with a weak D call TRBD2 (5 bases). The CDR3 has 17 residues. CDR1 and CDR2 (germline): MGHRA, YSYEKL. V lost 1 base to trimming and J lost 4 bases, with 20 bases between them. This CDR3 reads CASSQAKSGSLLYEQYF. CDR3 coding DNA: TGCGCCAGCAGCCAAGCGAAATCGGGGAGTTTATTATACGAGCAGTACTTC.

The rearrangement links TRBV7-2 to TRBJ2-7, with 8 bases matching TRBD1. CDR1 is SGHTA, CDR2 FQGNSA, per germline. The CDR3 loop spans 13 amino acids. Losses at the gene ends were 4 bases for V and 6 bases for J; bases not matched to a gene: 5. CDR3 sequence: CASSYPTGGEQYF. The CDR3 DNA reads as TGTGCCAGCAGCTATCCCACAGGGGGCGAGCAGTACTTC.

The chain has TRBV3-1 (or the pseudogene TRBV3-2) and TRBJ1-3; 10 bases are shared with TRBD1. The J segment lost 0 bases and the V segment lost 3 bases, leaving 2 bases of the junction unmatched. Germline lookup yields CDR1 LGHDT and CDR2 YNNKEL (reference sequence). The CDR3 totals 16 residues. CDR3 protein: CASSQGDRGSGNTIYF. The CDR3 DNA sequence: TGTGCCAGCAGCCAGGGGGACAGGGGCTCTGGAAACACCATATATTTT.

DNA of the CDR3: TGTGCCACCAGCAGGGGGGGACAGCTCAATGAGCAGTTCTTC. Translation: CATSRGGQLNEQFF. The chain has TRBV15 and TRBJ2-1; maybe TRBD1 (7 bases). The CDR3 sequence is 14 residues long. V shed 3 bases and J shed 6 bases, with 12 bases lying between them. Looked up from germline, CDR1 is LNHNV and CDR2 is YYDKDF (reference sequence). The full variable domain, rest sourced from reference TRBV15 and TRBJ2-1, is DAMVIQNPRYQVTQFGKPVTLSCSQTLNHNVMYWYQQKSSQAPKLLFHYYDKDFNNEADTPDNFQSRRPNTSFCFLDIRSPGLGDTAMYLCATSRGGQLNEQFFGPGTRLTVL.

J is TRBJ2-5 and V is TRBV19; TRBD1 aligns across 9 bases. CDR1 and CDR2 (germline): LNHDA, SQIVND (reference sequence). The CDR3 spans 16 residues. J gave up 1 base and V 3 bases, and 6 bases lay outside the gene matches. The CDR3 reads CASSIPPDRGQETQYF. Written as DNA, the CDR3 is TGTGCCAGTAGTATCCCCCCGGACAGGGGCCAAGAGACCCAGTACTTC. Filled out from reference TRBV19 and TRBJ2-5, the complete variable domain reads DGGITQSPKYLFRKEGQNVTLSCEQNLNHDAMYWYRQDPGQGLRLIYYSQIVNDFQKGDIAEGYSVSREKKESFPLTVTSAQKNPTAFYLCASSIPPDRGQETQYFGPGTRLLVL.

This clone was observed a single time. The V gene is TRBV6-1, the J gene TRBJ2-1, with a tentative D call TRBD2 (7 bases). The CDR3 length is 15 residues. V lost 3 bases, J lost 10 bases, and 19 bases lay in between. The germline gives CDR1 MNHNS, CDR2 SASEGT. The CDR3 reads CASSELAGWGQEQFF. CDR3 DNA sequence: TGTGCCAGCAGTGAGTTAGCGGGTTGGGGGCAAGAGCAGTTCTTC.

The chain is built from TRBV18 and TRBJ1-5; D may be TRBD1 (5 bases). Germline CDR1 is KGHSH and CDR2 is LQKENI. The CDR3 is 14 amino acids. V was shortened by 1 base and J by 7 bases, with 11 bases between the two germline ends. In DNA form, the CDR3 reads TGTGCCAGCTCACCACAGACGGCAGGGCAGCCCCAGCATTTT. Its translation is CASSPQTAGQPQHF.

The gene calls are TRBV5-5 and TRBJ2-7; D is undetermined. Germline assignment: CDR1 SGHKS and CDR2 YYEKEE (reference sequence). Deletions cut 0 bases from V and 3 bases from J, with 7 bases between. The CDR3 extends over 13 amino acids. The CDR3: CASSLAVSYEQYF. The CDR3 DNA reads TGTGCCAGCAGCTTGGCAGTCAGCTACGAGCAGTACTTC.

This chain joins TRBV6-5 and TRBJ2-2; 8 nucleotides agree with TRBD2. V lost 6 bases, J lost 5 bases, and 8 bases stayed unmatched. The CDR3 has 15 residues. Germline CDR1 and CDR2: MNHEY and SVGAGI. CDR3: CASRSGGAGTGELFF. In nucleotides, the CDR3 is TGTGCCAGCAGGTCCGGGGGGGCCGGGACCGGGGAGCTGTTTTTT.